This T cell receptor (beta chain) was found in a study of vaccination and CD4 T cells after COVID-19. Study background: Control cultures used a CEFX viral epitope pool, an HIV-1 Nef peptide pool, or no peptide. Study-wide points: There were relatively few convalescent patients studied, and there were no early post-infection timepoints.

The sample holds a few counts of this clonotype. The antigen is not known. The junction departs from germline at one end; a sequencing error may be responsible. Scientists ran DNA taken from cultured CD4+ T cells through the Oncomine TCR Beta short-read assay for sequencing. Via MiXCR, TCRdb re-called the PCR reads, giving one row per CDR3 protein. Among 15,000 to 20,000 distinct CDR3 sequences listed, around 28% were seen once. Specified treatment: roughly ten-day PBMC culture with coronavirus spike peptide pools or control peptides (ViraFEST assay). The sequence was collected from a human donor with COVID-19. The sequenced sample consisted of cultured CD4+ T cells from blood.

The CDR3 here is CASSLVGQEFGETQYF. CDR3 nucleotide sequence: TGTGCTAGCAGCTTAGTGGGACAGGAATTCGGAGAGACCCAGTACTTC. The V and J genes are TRBV7-7 and TRBJ2-5, with 8 bases matching TRBD1. The germline V gene encodes CDR1 SSHAT and CDR2 FNYEAQ (reference sequence). The CDR3 runs 16 residues.